This TCR beta chain derives from a study of human T cells and chemical hapten exposure. For the study at large: Patients, largely female, had alopecia areata, totalis or universalis. Mainly, slight library volume differences in the pool made TCR yields vary.

TCRdb passed the RACE reads through MiXCR, listing each CDR3 protein once. The data contain roughly 90,000 distinct CDR3 sequences, approximately 11% of them singletons. The CDR3 is 13 amino acids. V shed 6 bases and J shed 0 bases, with 9 bases lying between them. Germline loops: CDR1 MNHEY, CDR2 SVGEGT. The sample holds a few counts of this clonotype. The antigen is undetermined. Indicated time point: patch test 3, about 24 weeks after DPC sensitization. The treatment was: therapeutic diphenylcyclopropenone sensitization with weekly scalp DPC. Sample donors consisted of patients with alopecia, aged 18 to 70 years, who were suitable for DPC. The study, taken as a whole, reports: Significantly more large CDR3 similarity clusters were formed by expanded TCRs than by controls.

This receptor was obtained from a woman under 40 with alopecia areata. Some clones in this sample may be carry-over from other donors' samples. This material consisted of whole blood, taken in connection with sensitization to the hapten diphenylcyclopropenone (DPC). The chain has TRBV6-2 or TRBV6-3 and TRBJ2-7, with D perhaps TRBD1 (6 bases). Here the CDR3 DNA reads TGTGCCAGCAGGGCCAGGGGCTCCTACGAGCAGTACGTC. Amino acids: CASRARGSYEQYV.